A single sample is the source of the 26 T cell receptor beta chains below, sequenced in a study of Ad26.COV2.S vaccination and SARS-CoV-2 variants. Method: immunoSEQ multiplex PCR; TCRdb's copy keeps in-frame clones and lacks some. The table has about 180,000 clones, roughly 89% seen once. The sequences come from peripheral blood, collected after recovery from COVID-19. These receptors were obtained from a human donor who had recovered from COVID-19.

The CDR3 DNA follows: TGTGCCAGCAGCGTAGACTGGGGGGCCCTCTACGAGCAGTACTTC. Its protein is CASSVDWGALYEQYF. The V gene is TRBV9, the J gene TRBJ2-7; either TRBD1 or TRBD2 may fit D (6 bases each). With 0 bases removed from V and 3 bases from J, the gap between germline ends came to 13 bases. CDR1 and CDR2 (germline): SGDLS, YYNGEE. The CDR3 runs 15 residues. Combining the CDR3 with reference TRBV9 and TRBJ2-7 gives the whole variable domain DSGVTQTPKHLITATGQRVTLRCSPRSGDLSVYWYQQSLDQGLQFLIQYYNGEERAKGNILERFSAQQFPDLHSELNLSSLELGDSALYFCASSVDWGALYEQYFGPGTRLTVT.

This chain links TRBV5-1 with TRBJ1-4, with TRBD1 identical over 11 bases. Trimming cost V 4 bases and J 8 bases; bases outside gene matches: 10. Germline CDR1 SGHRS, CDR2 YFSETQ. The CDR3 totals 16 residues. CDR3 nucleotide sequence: TGCGCCAGCAGCACGGGGACAGGGGGGATGAGCGAAAAACTGTTTTTT. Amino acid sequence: CASSTGTGGMSEKLFF.

CDR3 loop: CASSYTGGGGKYEQYF. CDR3 bases: TGTGCCAGCAGTTACACTGGTGGGGGGGGCAAGTACGAGCAGTACTTC. This chain joins TRBV6-6 and TRBJ2-7, with D perhaps TRBD2 (7 bases). The germline CDR1 and CDR2 sequences are MNHNY and SVGAGI (reference sequence). This CDR3 contains 16 residues. V lost 2 bases, J lost 4 bases, and 18 bases lay in between.

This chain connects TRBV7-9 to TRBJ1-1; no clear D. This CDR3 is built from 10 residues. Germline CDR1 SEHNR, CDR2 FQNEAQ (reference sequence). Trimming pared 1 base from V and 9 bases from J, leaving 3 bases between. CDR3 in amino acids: CASSLGKAFF. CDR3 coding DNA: TGTGCCAGCAGCTTAGGAAAAGCTTTCTTT.

As DNA, the CDR3 is TGTGCCAGCAGTATGACTAGCCTAGGGGAGCTGTTTTTT. Translation: CASSMTSLGELFF. V is TRBV7-3 and J is TRBJ2-2; 7 bases line up with TRBD2. Germline V CDR1 and CDR2: SGHTA, FQGTGA. This CDR3 comprises 13 residues. Trimming took 6 bases from V and 8 from J; bases not matched to a gene: 6.

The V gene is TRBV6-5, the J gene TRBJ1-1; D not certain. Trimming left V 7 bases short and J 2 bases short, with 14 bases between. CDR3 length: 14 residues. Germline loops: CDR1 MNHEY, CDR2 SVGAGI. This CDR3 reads CASTTTRSNTEAFF. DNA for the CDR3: TGTGCCAGCACCACGACCCGATCAAACACTGAAGCTTTCTTT.

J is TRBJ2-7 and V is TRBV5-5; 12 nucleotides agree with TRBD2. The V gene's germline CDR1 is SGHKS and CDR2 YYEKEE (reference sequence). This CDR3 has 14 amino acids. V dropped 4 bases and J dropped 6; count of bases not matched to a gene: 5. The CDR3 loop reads CASSPLAGGGEQYF. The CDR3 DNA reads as TGTGCCAGCAGCCCGCTAGCGGGAGGGGGCGAGCAGTACTTC.

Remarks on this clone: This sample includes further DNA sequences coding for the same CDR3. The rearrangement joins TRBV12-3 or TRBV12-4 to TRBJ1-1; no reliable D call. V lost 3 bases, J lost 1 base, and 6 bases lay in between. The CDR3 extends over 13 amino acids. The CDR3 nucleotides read TGTGCCAGCAGTTTGGGAAAGAACACTGAAGCTTTCTTT. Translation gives CASSLGKNTEAFF.

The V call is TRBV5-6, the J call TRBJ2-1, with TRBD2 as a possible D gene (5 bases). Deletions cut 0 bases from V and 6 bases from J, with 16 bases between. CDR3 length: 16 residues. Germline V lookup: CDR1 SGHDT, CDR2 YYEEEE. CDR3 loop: CASSLVGLLNGNEQFF. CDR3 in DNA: TGTGCCAGCAGCTTGGTCGGACTTTTAAACGGCAATGAGCAGTTCTTC.

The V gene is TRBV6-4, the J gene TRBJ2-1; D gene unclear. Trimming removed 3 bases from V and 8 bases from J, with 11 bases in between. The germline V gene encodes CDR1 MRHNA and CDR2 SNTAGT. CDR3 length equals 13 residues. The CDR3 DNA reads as TGTGCCAGCAGTGAGTACGATGGGTATGAGCAGTTCTTC. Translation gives CASSEYDGYEQFF.

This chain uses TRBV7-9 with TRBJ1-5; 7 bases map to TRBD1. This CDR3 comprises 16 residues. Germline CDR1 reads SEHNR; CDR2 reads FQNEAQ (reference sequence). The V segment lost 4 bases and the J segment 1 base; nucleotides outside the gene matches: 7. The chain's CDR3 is CASSSAKDRSNQPQHF. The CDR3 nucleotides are TGTGCCAGCAGCTCCGCTAAGGACAGGAGCAATCAGCCCCAGCATTTT.

The CDR3: CASKRLAQQETQYF. Here the CDR3 DNA reads TGCGCCAGCAAAAGACTAGCGCAACAAGAGACCCAGTACTTC. The gene calls are TRBV5-1 and TRBJ2-5, with 8 bases matching TRBD2. Germline V gene sequence: CDR1 SGHRS, CDR2 YFSETQ. This CDR3 contains 14 residues. J gave up 2 bases and V 6 bases, and 6 bases lay outside the gene matches.

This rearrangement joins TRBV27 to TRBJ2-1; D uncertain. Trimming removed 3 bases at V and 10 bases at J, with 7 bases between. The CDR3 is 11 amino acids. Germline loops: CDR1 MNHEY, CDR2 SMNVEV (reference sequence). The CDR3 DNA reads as TGTGCCAGCAGTTTTCACGGCGAGCAGTTCTTC. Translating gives CASSFHGEQFF.

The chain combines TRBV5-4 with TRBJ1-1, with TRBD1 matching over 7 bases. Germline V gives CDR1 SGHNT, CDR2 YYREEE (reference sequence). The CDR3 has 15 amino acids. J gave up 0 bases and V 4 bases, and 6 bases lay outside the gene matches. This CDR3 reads CASSPTGTVNTEAFF. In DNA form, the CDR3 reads TGTGCCAGCAGCCCAACGGGGACAGTGAACACTGAAGCTTTCTTT.

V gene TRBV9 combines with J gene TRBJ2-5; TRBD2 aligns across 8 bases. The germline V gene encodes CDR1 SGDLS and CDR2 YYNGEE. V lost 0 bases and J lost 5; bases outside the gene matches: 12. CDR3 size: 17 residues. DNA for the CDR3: TGTGCCAGCAGCGTAGAGTCTGGTCCAGCGGGGGTTGAGACCCAGTACTTC. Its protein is CASSVESGPAGVETQYF.

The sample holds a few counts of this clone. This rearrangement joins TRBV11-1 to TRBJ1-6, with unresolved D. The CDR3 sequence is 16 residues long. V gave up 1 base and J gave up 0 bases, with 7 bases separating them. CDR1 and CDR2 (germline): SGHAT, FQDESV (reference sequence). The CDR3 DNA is TGTGCCAGCAGCTTAGGCGTCAGCTCCTATAATTCACCCCTCCACTTT. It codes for CASSLGVSSYNSPLHF. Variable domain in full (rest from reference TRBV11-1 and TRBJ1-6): EAEVAQSPRYKITEKSQAVAFWCDPISGHATLYWYRQILGQGPELLVQFQDESVVDDSQLPKDRFSAERLKGVDSTLKIQPAELGDSAMYLCASSLGVSSYNSPLHFGNGTRLTVT.

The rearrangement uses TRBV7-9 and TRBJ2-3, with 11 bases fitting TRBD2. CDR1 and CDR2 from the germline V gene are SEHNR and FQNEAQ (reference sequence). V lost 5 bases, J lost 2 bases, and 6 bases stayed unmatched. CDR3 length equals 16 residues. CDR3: CASSRSSGGSTDTQYF. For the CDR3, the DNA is TGTGCCAGCAGCCGCTCTAGCGGGGGGTCCACAGATACGCAGTATTTT.

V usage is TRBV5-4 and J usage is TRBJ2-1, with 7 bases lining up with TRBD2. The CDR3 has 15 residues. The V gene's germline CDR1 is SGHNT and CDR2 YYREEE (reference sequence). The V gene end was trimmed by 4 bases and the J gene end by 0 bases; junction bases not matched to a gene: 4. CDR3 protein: CASSPGGISYNEQFF. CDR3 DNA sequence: TGTGCCAGCAGCCCCGGGGGGATCTCCTACAATGAGCAGTTCTTC.

CDR3 sequence (DNA): TGTGCCAGTACCTCTATGGGGGGTATAGAAAAACTGTTTTTT. Amino acid sequence: CASTSMGGIEKLFF. The chain combines TRBV19 with TRBJ1-4, with TRBD1 as a possible D gene (5 bases). The CDR3 length is 14 residues. The V gene lost 7 bases and the J gene lost 8 bases, with 17 bases spanning the gap. Germline lookup yields CDR1 LNHDA and CDR2 SQIVND (reference sequence).

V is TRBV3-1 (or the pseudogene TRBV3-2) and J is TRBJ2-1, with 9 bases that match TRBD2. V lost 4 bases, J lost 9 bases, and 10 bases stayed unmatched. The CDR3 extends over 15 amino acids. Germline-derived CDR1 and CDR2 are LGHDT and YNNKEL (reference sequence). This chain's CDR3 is CASSLLAGRSPEQFF. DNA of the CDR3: TGTGCCAGCAGCCTTCTAGCGGGAAGGTCTCCTGAGCAGTTCTTC.

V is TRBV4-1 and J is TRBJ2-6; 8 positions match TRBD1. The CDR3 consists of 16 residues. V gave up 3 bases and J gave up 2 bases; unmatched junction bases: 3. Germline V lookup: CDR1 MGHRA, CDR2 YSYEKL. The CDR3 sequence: CASSQGQAAGANVLTF. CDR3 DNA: TGCGCCAGCAGCCAGGGACAGGCCGCTGGGGCCAACGTCCTGACTTTC.

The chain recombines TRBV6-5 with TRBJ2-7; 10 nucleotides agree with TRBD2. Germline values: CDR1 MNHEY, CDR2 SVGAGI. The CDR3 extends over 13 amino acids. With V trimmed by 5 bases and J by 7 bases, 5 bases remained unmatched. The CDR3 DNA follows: TGTGCCAGCAGTCACGAACTAGCGGGAGAGCAGTACTTC. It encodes CASSHELAGEQYF.

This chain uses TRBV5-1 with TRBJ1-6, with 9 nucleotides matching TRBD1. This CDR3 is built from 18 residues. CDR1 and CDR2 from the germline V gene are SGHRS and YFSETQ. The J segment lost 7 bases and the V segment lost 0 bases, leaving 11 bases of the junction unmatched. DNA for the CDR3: TGCGCCAGCAGCTTGGGACAGGGGGAAGGGGAATACAATTCACCCCTCCACTTT. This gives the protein CASSLGQGEGEYNSPLHF.

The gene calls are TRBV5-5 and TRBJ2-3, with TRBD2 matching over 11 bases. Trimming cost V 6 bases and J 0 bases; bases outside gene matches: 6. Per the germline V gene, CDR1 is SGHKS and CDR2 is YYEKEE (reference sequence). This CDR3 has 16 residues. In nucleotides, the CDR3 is TGTGCCAGCACCATTAGCGGGAGGGGGAGCACAGATACGCAGTATTTT. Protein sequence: CASTISGRGSTDTQYF.

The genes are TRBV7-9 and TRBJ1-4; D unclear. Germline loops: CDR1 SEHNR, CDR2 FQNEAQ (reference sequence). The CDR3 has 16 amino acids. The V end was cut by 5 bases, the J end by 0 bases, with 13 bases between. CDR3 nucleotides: TGTGCCAGCAGCGCCGGAGGCAACCCAACTAATGAAAAACTGTTTTTT. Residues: CASSAGGNPTNEKLFF.

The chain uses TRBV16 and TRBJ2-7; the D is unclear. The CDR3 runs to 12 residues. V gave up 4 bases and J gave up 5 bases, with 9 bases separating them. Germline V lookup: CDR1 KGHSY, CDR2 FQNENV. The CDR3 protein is CASSPTGHEQYF. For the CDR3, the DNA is TGTGCCAGCAGCCCCACCGGGCACGAGCAGTACTTC.